These T cell receptor beta chains were read from a single sample in a study of T cell responses to AZD1222 COVID-19 vaccine. Some clones are missing from TCRdb's copy, which holds only in-frame ones; the method was immunoSEQ multiplex PCR. Among 95,000 to 100,000 clones, about 90% were seen once, and the ten largest hold about 9.4%. Sequencing was performed on peripheral blood, taken 28 days after the second AZD1222 dose. The origin of the receptors is an adult who received the AZD1222 COVID-19 vaccine. CDR3s include the opening cysteine and the closing phenylalanine or tryptophan. The order of the fields is clone size, D gene, V gene, J gene, CDR3 protein, CDR3 DNA. A D gene is named only where the DNA matches it firmly. Clone size is stated in some rows and not others, as once, few, many or a class when expanded.

.	TRBD1	TRBV6-4	TRBJ1-5	CAHTRDRGSQPQHF	TGTGCCCACACCCGGGACAGGGGTAGTCAGCCCCAGCATTTT
.	.	TRBV29-1	TRBJ2-3	CSVDIGDSDTQYF	TGCAGCGTTGATATTGGGGACTCAGATACGCAGTATTTT
.	.	TRBV6-1	TRBJ1-6	CASSGKGFNSPLHF	TGTGCCAGCAGTGGAAAAGGGTTCAATTCACCCCTCCACTTT
once	.	TRBV4-1	TRBJ2-2	CASSQRSGGSGELFF	TGCGCCAGCAGCCAAAGGAGTGGTGGGTCCGGGGAGCTGTTTTTT
.	.	TRBV30	TRBJ1-5	CAWSDRDGDQPQHF	TGTGCCTGGAGCGACCGGGACGGTGATCAGCCCCAGCATTTT
few	TRBD1	TRBV28	TRBJ1-1	CASSRGTGGDTEAFF	TGTGCCAGCAGTCGGGGGACAGGAGGGGACACTGAAGCTTTCTTT
.	.	TRBV6-5	TRBJ1-1	CASSYSIHREAFF	TGTGCCAGCAGTTACTCGATTCATCGTGAAGCTTTCTTT
once	TRBD1	TRBV4-1	TRBJ2-4	CASSRAHRGTDIQYF	TGCGCCAGCAGCAGAGCCCACAGGGGTACGGACATTCAGTACTTC
once	.	TRBV6-5	TRBJ1-2	CASRGGGDYGYTF	TGTGCCAGCCGGGGCGGGGGAGACTATGGCTACACCTTC
.	.	TRBV2	TRBJ2-7	CASGGPNEQYF	TGTGCCAGCGGGGGCCCAAACGAGCAGTACTTC
.	.	TRBV6-5	TRBJ2-3	CASSYSGGTDTQYF	TGTGCCAGCAGTTACTCGGGGGGCACAGATACGCAGTATTTT